One and the same sample provided the 26 T cell receptor beta chains below, sequenced in a study of T cell repertoires in cytomegalovirus infection. Antigen specificity for these receptors is unknown. In TCRdb, the reads were re-called with MiXCR into one record per CDR3 protein. The data contain about a million distinct CDR3 sequences, around 30% of them singletons. The material sequenced was cultured CD8+ T cells from PBMCs, taken from culture after CMV antigen stimulation. Every receptor here comes from a human donor in good health (CMV status not recorded). Some clones in this sample may be carry-over from other donors' samples.

The chain links TRBV7-9 to TRBJ2-2; the D gene is possibly TRBD2 (5 bases). The CDR3 covers 14 residues. Trimming removed 5 bases from V and 6 bases from J, with 13 bases in between. The V gene's germline CDR1 is SEHNR and CDR2 FQNEAQ (reference sequence). This CDR3 reads CASSPEEDPGELFF. CDR3 sequence (DNA): TGTGCCAGCAGCCCCGAGGAGGATCCCGGGGAGCTGTTTTTT.

The gene calls are TRBV7-9 and TRBJ2-1, with 7 bases identical to TRBD2. CDR1 SEHNR and CDR2 FQNEAQ come from the germline V gene (reference sequence). Germline trimming cut 5 bases from V and 0 bases from J; bases unmatched to any gene: 7. The CDR3 length is 16 residues. CDR3 protein: CASSPRGLSSYNEQFF. Here the CDR3 DNA reads TGTGCCAGCAGCCCAAGGGGACTAAGCTCCTACAATGAGCAGTTCTTC.

CDR3 sequence (DNA): TGTGCCTCAAGAGCGGAAGAGCGGGGGCACACAGATACGCAGTATTTT. It translates to CASRAEERGHTDTQYF. The V call is TRBV19, the J call TRBJ2-3, with 8 bases identical to TRBD2. CDR1 LNHDA and CDR2 SQIVND come from the germline V gene (reference sequence). V shed 11 bases and J 2 bases; nucleotides not matched to a gene: 15. This CDR3 spans 16 amino acids.

V usage is TRBV7-9 and J usage is TRBJ2-1, with TRBD1 matching over 10 bases. Germline values: CDR1 SEHNR, CDR2 FQNEAQ (reference sequence). This CDR3 contains 16 residues. Trimming cost V 5 bases and J 5 bases; bases outside gene matches: 9. CDR3 loop: CASSIRDRGFNNEQFF. In DNA, the CDR3 is TGTGCCAGCAGCATACGGGACAGGGGATTTAACAATGAGCAGTTCTTC. Full variable domain (missing parts from reference TRBV7-9 and TRBJ2-1): DTGVSQNPRHKITKRGQNVTFRCDPISEHNRLYWYRQTLGQGPEFLTYFQNEAQLEKSRLLSDRFSAERPKGSFSTLEIQRTEQGDSAMYLCASSIRDRGFNNEQFFGPGTRLTVL.

This clonotype was observed a handful of times. The genes are TRBV3-1 and TRBJ1-5, with D tentatively TRBD1 (5 bases). Germline values: CDR1 LGHDT, CDR2 YNNKEL (reference sequence). V was clipped by 0 bases and J by 4 bases, with 7 bases between them. This CDR3 has 14 residues. The DNA of the CDR3 is TGTGCCAGCAGCCAAGAAAACAGGAATCAGCCCCAGCATTTT. Protein sequence: CASSQENRNQPQHF.

In its sample, this clonotype was seen a few times. The chain uses TRBV12-3 or TRBV12-4 and TRBJ1-1; the D gene is possibly TRBD1 (5 bases). V was shortened by 7 bases and J by 5 bases, with 17 bases between the two germline ends. This CDR3 region has 14 residues. The CDR3 region is CASNSRGLGTEAFF. DNA of the CDR3: TGTGCCAGCAATTCAAGGGGATTAGGGACTGAAGCTTTCTTT.

This clonotype was seen a few times. The chain links TRBV20-1 to TRBJ2-2; the D gene is possibly TRBD2 (5 bases). There are 17 residues in the CDR3. Trimming removed 1 base at V and 1 base at J, with 16 bases between. Germline V gene data show CDR1 as DFQATT and CDR2 as SNEGSKA (reference sequence). CDR3 nucleotide sequence: TGCAGTGCTAGAGGACGGCCCACTAGAGAGAACACCGGGGAGCTGTTTTTT. Translated: CSARGRPTRENTGELFF.

This clonotype was seen only a few times. The chain joins TRBV20-1 to TRBJ1-4; D not certain. Between the trimmed V and J ends, which lost 1 base and 2 bases, there was a span of 8 bases. The germline gives CDR1 DFQATT, CDR2 SNEGSKA (reference sequence). This CDR3 contains 14 residues. Here the CDR3 reads CSARVGGTNEKLFF. CDR3 bases: TGCAGTGCTAGAGTAGGTGGTACTAATGAAAAACTGTTTTTT.

In nucleotides, the CDR3 is TGTGCCAGCAGTGTCCATAGACCCGGGACAGATAACACCGGGGAGCTGTTTTTT. It specifies CASSVHRPGTDNTGELFF. The rearrangement joins TRBV25-1 to TRBJ2-2; 7 bases agree with TRBD1. Germline V gives CDR1 MGHDK, CDR2 SYGVNS. Germline trimming cut 4 bases from V and 2 bases from J; bases unmatched to any gene: 13. The CDR3 has 18 amino acids.

The V gene is TRBV7-9, the J gene TRBJ2-3, with 9 positions matching TRBD1. The CDR3 contains 14 residues. V shed 5 bases, J shed 8 bases, and the junction held 8 bases outside the gene matches. From germline, CDR1 is SEHNR and CDR2 FQNEAQ (reference sequence). The CDR3 is CASSAGQGLLTQYF. The CDR3 DNA is TGTGCCAGCAGCGCCGGACAGGGGCTTCTTACGCAGTATTTT. The whole variable domain, remainder taken from reference TRBV7-9 and TRBJ2-3, is DTGVSQNPRHKITKRGQNVTFRCDPISEHNRLYWYRQTLGQGPEFLTYFQNEAQLEKSRLLSDRFSAERPKGSFSTLEIQRTEQGDSAMYLCASSAGQGLLTQYFGPGTRLTVL.

V is TRBV5-4 and J is TRBJ1-2; D is undetermined. The germline V gene has CDR1 SGHNT and CDR2 YYREEE (reference sequence). The V end lost 0 bases, the J end lost 5 bases, and 11 bases lay between the germline ends. The CDR3 sequence is 14 residues long. DNA for the CDR3: TGTGCCAGCAGCTTGGAAACTCAAACATATGGCTACACCTTC. Protein: CASSLETQTYGYTF.

This clonotype was counted between two and nine times. The chain has TRBV6-1 and TRBJ2-7; D gene uncertain. V was trimmed by 6 bases and J by 0 bases, leaving 15 bases between them. The germline V gene encodes CDR1 MNHNS and CDR2 SASEGT. The CDR3 is 15 amino acids. The CDR3 DNA reads TGTGCCAGCAGAACCTTCCCGAAGGGCTCCTACGAGCAGTACGTC. It yields the protein CASRTFPKGSYEQYV.

The V call is TRBV6-4, the J call TRBJ2-4, with a weak D call TRBD1 (6 bases). CDR3 length equals 18 residues. Trimming pared 0 bases from V and 2 bases from J, leaving 17 bases between. CDR1 and CDR2 from the germline V gene are MRHNA and SNTAGT. CDR3 residues: CASSDSEGGIGSKNIQYF. In DNA, the CDR3 is TGTGCCAGCAGTGACTCGGAAGGGGGTATTGGCTCCAAAAACATTCAGTACTTC.

This sequence joins TRBV6-8 and TRBJ1-1, with TRBD1 matching over 7 bases. The CDR3 consists of 15 residues. V shed 2 bases, J shed 7 bases, and the junction held 10 bases outside the gene matches. In germline, CDR1 is MNHGY, CDR2 SAAAGT. The CDR3: CASSYGVGDRIEAFF. In DNA, the CDR3 is TGTGCCAGCAGTTACGGGGTGGGGGACAGAATTGAAGCTTTCTTT.

The V call is TRBV28, the J call TRBJ1-5; weak D call: TRBD1 (5 bases). The germline V and J ends were trimmed by 7 bases and 5 bases, with 12 bases remaining between them. Germline V gene data show CDR1 as MDHEN and CDR2 as SYDVKM. This CDR3 region has 13 residues. The CDR3 reads CASMGLRHQPQHF. The CDR3 DNA reads TGTGCCAGCATGGGACTTCGTCATCAGCCCCAGCATTTT.

This clonotype was counted a few times. The rearrangement links TRBV12-3 or TRBV12-4 to TRBJ2-1; no clear D. V lost 4 bases to trimming and J lost 7 bases, with 8 bases between them. The CDR3 contains 12 residues. The CDR3 DNA follows: TGTGCCAGCAGTTATGTCGTAAATGAGCAGTTCTTC. Its translation is CASSYVVNEQFF.

This clonotype was seen only a few times. This chain uses TRBV27 with TRBJ2-7; TRBD2 matches at 10 bases. CDR1 and CDR2 (germline): MNHEY, SMNVEV (reference sequence). V lost 3 bases and J lost 7; bases outside the gene matches: 6. This CDR3 has 14 residues. This chain's CDR3 is CASSLSSGGHEQYV. CDR3 coding DNA: TGTGCCAGCAGTTTGTCTAGCGGGGGTCATGAGCAGTACGTC.

The V gene is TRBV12-3 or TRBV12-4, the J gene TRBJ2-1; TRBD1 or TRBD2 may be the D gene (6 bases each). V was shortened by 10 bases and J by 0 bases, with 19 bases between the two germline ends. The CDR3 runs 16 residues. The CDR3: CATDEEGGSSYNEQFF. The CDR3 DNA reads as TGTGCCACCGACGAGGAAGGGGGGTCCTCCTACAATGAGCAGTTCTTC.

This chain connects TRBV11-1 to TRBJ1-3, with a possible D match to TRBD1 (5 bases). Germline lookup yields CDR1 SGHAT and CDR2 FQDESV (reference sequence). Trimming pared 5 bases from V and 0 bases from J, leaving 11 bases between. The CDR3 totals 15 residues. The CDR3 is CASSVTESSGNTIYF. The CDR3 nucleotides read TGTGCCAGCAGCGTGACAGAGAGCTCTGGAAACACCATATATTTT.

The chain joins TRBV18 to TRBJ1-5; D might be TRBD1 (6 bases). CDR3 length equals 14 residues. Trimming stripped 3 bases from V and 6 bases from J, with 12 bases between. CDR1 and CDR2 (germline): KGHSH, LQKENI. Written as DNA, the CDR3 is TGTGCCAGCTCACCGGGGGGGGCCAGTCAGCCCCAGCATTTT. Encoded protein: CASSPGGASQPQHF.

This clonotype showed up just a few times. The chain uses TRBV28 and TRBJ1-1; D unresolved. The ends were cut back, 3 bases at V and 1 base at J, with 12 bases in the middle. Germline V CDR1 and CDR2: MDHEN, SYDVKM. The CDR3 loop spans 15 amino acids. Here the CDR3 DNA reads TGTGCCAGCAGTTTCTTGTGGGCAGGGAACACTGAAGCTTTCTTT. Protein sequence: CASSFLWAGNTEAFF. The variable domain in full, completed from reference TRBV28 and TRBJ1-1, reads DVKVTQSSRYLVKRTGEKVFLECVQDMDHENMFWYRQDPGLGLRLIYFSYDVKMKEKGDIPEGYSVSREKKERFSLILESASTNQTSMYLCASSFLWAGNTEAFFGQGTRLTVV.

The chain combines TRBV27 with TRBJ2-7, with TRBD2 matching over 11 bases. The CDR3 is 16 residues long. In germline, CDR1 is MNHEY, CDR2 SMNVEV (reference sequence). The V gene end was trimmed by 5 bases and the J gene end by 2 bases; junction bases not matched to a gene: 8. The CDR3 sequence is CASSPLAGVYPYEQYV. The CDR3 coding sequence is TGTGCCAGCAGTCCACTAGCGGGGGTTTACCCCTACGAGCAGTACGTC.

The J gene is TRBJ2-2, the V gene TRBV24-1; no clear D gene. The germline V gene encodes CDR1 KGHDR and CDR2 SFDVKD. The CDR3 spans 13 residues. V dropped 5 bases and J dropped 1 base, with 4 bases sitting between them. CDR3 DNA: TGTGCCACCAGTGCCCAGAACACCGGGGAGCTGTTTTTT. Amino acid sequence: CATSAQNTGELFF.

The chain joins TRBV2 to TRBJ2-3; 8 nucleotides align to TRBD2. CDR1 and CDR2 from the germline V gene are SNHLY and FYNNEI. This CDR3 has 18 amino acids. The trim removed 2 bases at V and 0 bases at J, leaving 10 bases unmatched. The CDR3 loop is CASSERSSGEPSTDTQYF. The CDR3 coding sequence is TGTGCCAGCAGTGAAAGGAGTAGCGGGGAGCCTAGCACAGATACGCAGTATTTT. The full variable domain, its missing parts supplied by reference TRBV2 and TRBJ2-3, is EPEVTQTPSHQVTQMGQEVILRCVPISNHLYFYWYRQILGQKVEFLVSFYNNEISEKSEIFDDQFSVERPDGSNFTLKIRSTKLEDSAMYFCASSERSSGEPSTDTQYFGPGTRLTVL.

The V and J genes are TRBV7-6 and TRBJ2-3, with D maybe TRBD2 (6 bases). CDR1 and CDR2 from the germline V gene are SGHVS and FNYEAQ. This CDR3 has 16 amino acids. Trimming removed 1 base from V and 2 bases from J, with 13 bases in between. The CDR3 nucleotides read TGTGCCAGCAGCTTAGGGGACTCTGCCGCCACAGATACGCAGTATTTT. Translating gives CASSLGDSAATDTQYF.

This chain links TRBV6-5 with TRBJ2-7; 10 nucleotides match TRBD1. V lost 5 bases and J lost 3; bases outside the gene matches: 4. The CDR3 is 14 amino acids. Germline CDR1 reads MNHEY; CDR2 reads SVGAGI. The CDR3 here is CASSARDRGYEQYV. In DNA, the CDR3 is TGTGCCAGCAGTGCCCGGGACAGGGGCTACGAGCAGTACGTC.